This TCR beta chain was sequenced in a study of blood T cells in healthy people across ages. This clonotype was seen at least ten times. The V gene's germline CDR1 is SGHRS and CDR2 YFSETQ. The CDR3 is 16 amino acids. Unmatched junction bases numbered 8, after V lost 3 bases and J lost 5 bases. With a J-beta primer mix and a sample-barcoded 5' primer, a second PCR ran roughly 7 to 11 cycles. From the 5' RACE reads, TCRdb called clonotypes with MiXCR, one entry per CDR3 protein. The table has hundreds of thousands of distinct CDR3 sequences, approximately 52% seen once. V gene TRBV5-1 combines with J gene TRBJ2-1; TRBD1 matches 10 bases. Sequencing was performed on blood. The receptor was derived from a woman older than 75 in good health. CDR3 nucleotide sequence: TGCGCCAGCAGCTCATCTTCGGGACAGGGGAACAATGAGCAGTTCTTC. Translated, it gives CASSSSSGQGNNEQFF.